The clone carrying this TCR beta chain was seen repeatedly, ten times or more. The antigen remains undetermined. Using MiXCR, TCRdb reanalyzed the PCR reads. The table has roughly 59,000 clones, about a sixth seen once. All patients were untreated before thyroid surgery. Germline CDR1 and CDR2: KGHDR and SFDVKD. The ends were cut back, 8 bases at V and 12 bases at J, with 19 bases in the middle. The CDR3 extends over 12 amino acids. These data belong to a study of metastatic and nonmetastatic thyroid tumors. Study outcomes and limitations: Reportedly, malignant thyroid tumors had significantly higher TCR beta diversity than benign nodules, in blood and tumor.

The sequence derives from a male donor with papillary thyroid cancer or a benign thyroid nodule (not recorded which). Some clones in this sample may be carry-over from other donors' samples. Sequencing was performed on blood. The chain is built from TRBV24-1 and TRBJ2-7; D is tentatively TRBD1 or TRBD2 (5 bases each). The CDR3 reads CATTPTQGRGYV. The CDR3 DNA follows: TGTGCCACCACGCCAACCCAGGGACGAGGGTACGTC.